The 27 T cell receptor beta chains below were found in one sample sequenced in a study of T cells after yellow fever vaccination. TCRdb passed the 5' RACE reads through MiXCR, listing each CDR3 protein once. The table lists about 300,000 distinct CDR3 sequences, around 7% of them singletons. Specimen: PBMCs, collected about 49 days after the first yellow fever vaccination. These receptors were obtained from a man aged 18 to 30 who received the YFV17D yellow fever vaccine.

This clonotype was counted many times. The V gene is TRBV11-1, the J gene TRBJ2-2; D may be TRBD1 (6 bases). V was trimmed by 6 bases and J by 5 bases, leaving 25 bases between them. In germline, CDR1 is SGHAT, CDR2 FQDESV (reference sequence). The CDR3 has 18 amino acids. The chain's CDR3 is CASRKPVPGHGRTGELFF. CDR3 nucleotides: TGTGCCAGCAGGAAGCCCGTCCCGGGACACGGACGGACCGGGGAGCTGTTTTTT. The variable domain in full, with the rest retrieved from reference TRBV11-1 and TRBJ2-2, is EAEVAQSPRYKITEKSQAVAFWCDPISGHATLYWYRQILGQGPELLVQFQDESVVDDSQLPKDRFSAERLKGVDSTLKIQPAELGDSAMYLCASRKPVPGHGRTGELFFGEGSRLTVL.

This clonotype has ten or more counts. The gene calls are TRBV6-5 and TRBJ2-5; TRBD2 matches at 15 bases. The ends lost 7 bases at V and 5 bases at J; junction bases unmatched: 8. Germline values: CDR1 MNHEY, CDR2 SVGAGI. The CDR3 length is 16 residues. CDR3 region: CASTPGLAGGLETQYF. As DNA, the CDR3 is TGTGCCAGCACCCCCGGACTAGCGGGGGGGCTGGAGACCCAGTACTTC.

V and J are TRBV28 and TRBJ2-7, with no clear D. The germline V gene encodes CDR1 MDHEN and CDR2 SYDVKM. Trimming shortened V by 2 bases and J by 6 bases, and 8 bases separated the two germline ends. The CDR3 is 12 residues long. The CDR3 DNA follows: TGTGCCAGCAGTTTAGCCGGTCTCGAGCAGTACGTC. Its translation: CASSLAGLEQYV.

V and J are TRBV4-1 and TRBJ1-2, with TRBD1 as a possible D gene (6 bases). With 3 bases removed from V and 6 bases from J, the gap between germline ends came to 14 bases. Germline V CDR1 and CDR2: MGHRA, YSYEKL. This CDR3 contains 14 residues. CDR3: CASSHRDTKDGYTF. CDR3 DNA: TGCGCCAGCAGCCATCGGGACACCAAGGATGGCTACACCTTC.

The chain carries TRBV7-2 and TRBJ1-1, with a possible D match to TRBD1 (5 bases). In germline, CDR1 is SGHTA, CDR2 FQGNSA. This CDR3 has 13 residues. V lost 6 bases to trimming and J lost 5 bases, with 13 bases between them. CDR3 loop: CASRARGWTEAFF. The CDR3 coding sequence is TGTGCCAGCAGGGCGCGGGGCTGGACTGAAGCTTTCTTT.

This clonotype was detected ten times or more. The chain carries TRBV4-3 and TRBJ2-3, with 7 bases lining up with TRBD2. CDR3 size: 16 residues. CDR1 is LGHNA and CDR2 is YSLEER in the germline V gene. The V segment lost 1 base and the J segment 4 bases; nucleotides outside the gene matches: 8. The CDR3 loop is CASSQGERGMADTQYF. CDR3 DNA sequence: TGCGCCAGCAGCCAAGGCGAGCGGGGTATGGCAGATACGCAGTATTTT.

The V call is TRBV24-1, the J call TRBJ2-7; D is uncertain. The germline CDR1 and CDR2 sequences are KGHDR and SFDVKD. The ends were cut back, 8 bases at V and 0 bases at J, with 10 bases in the middle. The CDR3 is 13 amino acids. The chain's CDR3 is CATTPPGSYEQYF. The CDR3 coding sequence is TGTGCCACCACCCCCCCAGGCTCCTACGAGCAGTACTTC.

This clonotype was found a few times. V usage is TRBV7-9 and J usage is TRBJ1-6; 7 positions agree with TRBD1. Germline values: CDR1 SEHNR, CDR2 FQNEAQ (reference sequence). This CDR3 is built from 15 residues. Trimming cost V 0 bases and J 13 bases; bases outside gene matches: 9. In DNA, the CDR3 is TGTGCCAGCAGCTTAGCGGGTCGGACAGGCAAGCCCCTCCACTTT. It yields the protein CASSLAGRTGKPLHF.

This clonotype has a handful of counts. The CDR3, as DNA: TGTGCCAGCTCACCAAGAAAGAGCTCCCGGGACACTGAAGCTTTCTTT. Protein product: CASSPRKSSRDTEAFF. V and J are TRBV18 and TRBJ1-1, with D unclear. Trimming removed 2 bases at V and 3 bases at J, with 16 bases between. This CDR3 spans 16 amino acids. The V gene's germline CDR1 is KGHSH and CDR2 LQKENI.

This clonotype was detected a few times. This chain uses TRBV27 with TRBJ1-5; D remains ambiguous. The CDR3 has 14 amino acids. V lost 5 bases and J 6 bases, leaving 14 bases between the germline ends. CDR1 is MNHEY, CDR2 SMNVEV, per germline (reference sequence). Here the CDR3 DNA reads TGTGCCAGCAGTCCGGAGATAAGTAGTCAGCCCCAGCATTTT. Its protein is CASSPEISSQPQHF.

V and J are TRBV6-2 or TRBV6-3 and TRBJ2-3, with TRBD1 identical over 9 bases. The CDR3 spans 16 residues. With V trimmed by 2 bases and J by 4 bases, 7 bases remained unmatched. Germline V gives CDR1 MNHEY, CDR2 SVGEGT. In DNA, the CDR3 is TGTGCCAGCAGTTACGACGGGACAGGGATCTCAGATACGCAGTATTTT. Its translation: CASSYDGTGISDTQYF.

The CDR3 DNA reads TGTGCCAGCAGCGTAGCTACTCAGAACACTGAAGCTTTCTTT. The encoded protein is CASSVATQNTEAFF. V usage is TRBV9 and J usage is TRBJ1-1; D gene unclear. CDR1 and CDR2 (germline): SGDLS, YYNGEE. V lost 0 bases to trimming and J lost 1 base, with 7 bases between them. The CDR3 loop spans 14 amino acids.

CDR3 in amino acids: CASSPQHSTDTQYF. In DNA form, the CDR3 reads TGTGCCAGCAGTCCTCAGCATAGCACAGATACGCAGTATTTT. The gene calls are TRBV7-2 and TRBJ2-3; D is uncertain. The CDR3 extends over 14 amino acids. Germline CDR1 reads SGHTA; CDR2 reads FQGNSA. The V end was cut by 6 bases, the J end by 0 bases, with 10 bases between.

V is TRBV9 and J is TRBJ1-2; possible D gene TRBD1, 6 bases. This CDR3 contains 14 residues. Germline-derived CDR1 and CDR2 are SGDLS and YYNGEE. The V gene lost 0 bases and the J gene lost 5 bases, with 11 bases spanning the gap. CDR3 bases: TGTGCCAGCAGCGTAGCGGGGGCTTGGTATGGCTACACCTTC. Encoded protein: CASSVAGAWYGYTF.

V is TRBV15 and J is TRBJ1-5; D is uncertain. The CDR3 totals 14 residues. In germline, CDR1 is LNHNV, CDR2 YYDKDF (reference sequence). Trimming cost V 2 bases and J 7 bases, with 12 bases left between them. CDR3 DNA: TGTGCCACCAGCAGATTCCTCAGTGGCCAGCCCCAGCATTTT. Its protein product is CATSRFLSGQPQHF.

V and J are TRBV29-1 and TRBJ2-7; the D gene is possibly TRBD2 (6 bases). This CDR3 region has 15 residues. Trimming removed 1 base at V and 3 bases at J, with 16 bases between. Germline lookup yields CDR1 SQVTM and CDR2 ANQGSEA. The CDR3 region is CSVEVQGLRGYEQYF. DNA of the CDR3: TGCAGCGTTGAAGTTCAGGGACTCCGAGGCTACGAGCAGTACTTC.

The chain joins TRBV7-3 to TRBJ2-1; D may be TRBD1 (6 bases). Germline lookup yields CDR1 SGHTA and CDR2 FQGTGA. CDR3 length equals 13 residues. The V and J ends lost 5 bases and 7 bases respectively, with 12 bases between them. CDR3 residues: CASSESRGNEQFF. For the CDR3, the DNA is TGTGCCAGCAGCGAGAGCAGGGGTAATGAGCAGTTCTTC. Based on the CDR3 plus reference TRBV7-3 and TRBJ2-1, the full variable domain is GAGVSQTPSNKVTEKGKYVELRCDPISGHTALYWYRQSLGQGPEFLIYFQGTGAADDSGLPNDRFFAVRPEGSVSTLKIQRTERGDSAVYLCASSESRGNEQFFGPGTRLTVL.

J is TRBJ2-5 and V is TRBV20-1; D may correspond to TRBD1 or TRBD2 (6 bases each). There are 13 residues in the CDR3. Germline CDR1 is DFQATT and CDR2 is SNEGSKA (reference sequence). Trimming removed 3 bases from V and 5 bases from J, with 13 bases in between. CDR3 nucleotide sequence: TGCAGTGCTAGGTCGGGGGCGGTGGAGACCCAGTACTTC. Its translation: CSARSGAVETQYF.

CDR3 in DNA: TGTGCCAGCAGCGGGTTGGTTGTAGCGGGGGGACGTGAGCAGTTCTTC. This gives the protein CASSGLVVAGGREQFF. The chain has TRBV11-2 and TRBJ2-1, with 10 bases matching TRBD2. Germline-derived CDR1 and CDR2 are SGHAT and FQNNGV. This CDR3 is built from 16 residues. V dropped 5 bases and J dropped 9; count of bases not matched to a gene: 13. The whole variable domain, filled in from reference TRBV11-2 and TRBJ2-1, reads EAGVAQSPRYKIIEKRQSVAFWCNPISGHATLYWYQQILGQGPKLLIQFQNNGVVDDSQLPKDRFSAERLKGVDSTLKIQPAKLEDSAVYLCASSGLVVAGGREQFFGPGTRLTVL.

The sample holds many counts of this clonotype. This sequence joins TRBV20-1 and TRBJ2-7, with TRBD1 matching 8 bases. The germline gives CDR1 DFQATT, CDR2 SNEGSKA (reference sequence). This CDR3 is 14 amino acids long. Unmatched junction bases numbered 8, after V lost 2 bases and J lost 5 bases. CDR3 coding DNA: TGCAGTGCTAGACCACAGGGGGTTAAGGACGAGCAGTACTTC. It translates to CSARPQGVKDEQYF.

This clonotype came up a few times. V and J are TRBV7-8 and TRBJ2-1; unclear D gene. The CDR3 contains 15 residues. Trimming shortened V by 5 bases and J by 3 bases, and 14 bases separated the two germline ends. Per the germline V gene, CDR1 is SGHVS and CDR2 is FQNEAQ. The CDR3 sequence is CASSPRPASYNEQFF. The CDR3 DNA follows: TGTGCCAGCAGCCCCCGCCCGGCCAGCTACAATGAGCAGTTCTTC.

The DNA of the CDR3 is TGTGCCAGCAGCTGGAGCACCGGGACAGGGCTTAGCACCGGGGAGCTGTTTTTT. The encoded protein is CASSWSTGTGLSTGELFF. The V and J genes are TRBV11-2 and TRBJ2-2; 9 positions agree with TRBD1. This CDR3 spans 18 amino acids. CDR1 and CDR2 (germline): SGHAT, FQNNGV. V was clipped by 4 bases and J by 4 bases; unmatched bases: 13.

The rearrangement uses TRBV20-1 and TRBJ1-5; D is unresolved. CDR1 is DFQATT and CDR2 is SNEGSKA in the germline V gene (reference sequence). The CDR3 totals 14 residues. Deletions cut 4 bases from V and 9 bases from J, with 19 bases between. CDR3 amino acids: CSATRTTQVMPQHF. Here the CDR3 DNA reads TGCAGTGCTACCCGAACGACTCAGGTTATGCCCCAGCATTTT.

This clonotype occurred many times. V and J are TRBV5-1 and TRBJ2-2; 7 nucleotides line up with TRBD1. The germline gives CDR1 SGHRS, CDR2 YFSETQ. After removal of 2 bases from V and 4 bases from J, the junction contained 17 bases not matched to a gene. The CDR3 totals 19 residues. CDR3 in amino acids: CASSFIPSRGQQVTGELFF. CDR3 coding DNA: TGCGCCAGCAGCTTTATTCCGTCTAGGGGGCAGCAGGTCACCGGGGAGCTGTTTTTT.

V gene TRBV24-1 combines with J gene TRBJ2-3, with D unresolved. The CDR3 spans 14 residues. Trimming removed 4 bases at V and 2 bases at J, with 9 bases between. Germline CDR1 reads KGHDR; CDR2 reads SFDVKD. The CDR3 coding sequence is TGTGCCACCAGTGACCCAACTACCACAGATACGCAGTATTTT. This encodes CATSDPTTTDTQYF.

This rearrangement joins TRBV5-8 to TRBJ2-7; 7 bases are a match to TRBD1. CDR1 SGHTS and CDR2 YDEGEE come from the germline V gene. V shed 1 base, J shed 5 bases, and the junction held 3 bases outside the gene matches. The CDR3 runs to 13 residues. CDR3 coding DNA: TGTGCCAGCAGCTTGTACAGGGGAAACGAGCAGTACGTC. Encoded protein: CASSLYRGNEQYV.

The chain combines TRBV4-1 with TRBJ2-5, with a weak D call TRBD1 (6 bases). CDR3 size: 15 residues. Trimming removed 4 bases at V and 1 base at J, with 13 bases between. Germline V CDR1 and CDR2: MGHRA, YSYEKL. The CDR3 DNA follows: TGCGCCAGCAGCCCGCGATTAGGGGGCCAAGAGACCCAGTACTTC. Translating it yields CASSPRLGGQETQYF.